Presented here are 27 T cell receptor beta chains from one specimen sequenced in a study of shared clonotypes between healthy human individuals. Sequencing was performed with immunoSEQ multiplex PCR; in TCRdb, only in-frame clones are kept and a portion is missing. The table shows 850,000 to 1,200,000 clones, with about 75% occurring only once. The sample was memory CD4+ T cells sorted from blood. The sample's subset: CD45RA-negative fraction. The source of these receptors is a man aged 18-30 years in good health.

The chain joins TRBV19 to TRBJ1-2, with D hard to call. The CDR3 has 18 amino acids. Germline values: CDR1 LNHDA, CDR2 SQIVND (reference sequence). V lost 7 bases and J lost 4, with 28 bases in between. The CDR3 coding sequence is TGTGCCAGTATTCGAGGAACGGCAGGTCCGATCGGGGTCTATGGCTACACCTTC. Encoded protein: CASIRGTAGPIGVYGYTF.

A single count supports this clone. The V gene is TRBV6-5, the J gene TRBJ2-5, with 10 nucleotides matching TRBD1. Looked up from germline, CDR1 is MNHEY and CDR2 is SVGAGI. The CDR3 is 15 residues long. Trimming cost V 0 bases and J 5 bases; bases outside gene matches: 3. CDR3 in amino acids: CASSYSGQGTETQYF. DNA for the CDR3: TGTGCCAGCAGTTACTCGGGACAGGGGACGGAGACCCAGTACTTC.

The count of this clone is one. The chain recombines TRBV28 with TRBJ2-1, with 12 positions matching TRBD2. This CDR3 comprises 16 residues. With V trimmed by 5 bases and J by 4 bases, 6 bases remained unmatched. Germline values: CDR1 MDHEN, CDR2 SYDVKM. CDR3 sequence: CASSPTSGGTYNEQFF. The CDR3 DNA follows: TGTGCCAGCAGTCCCACTAGCGGGGGGACTTACAATGAGCAGTTCTTC.

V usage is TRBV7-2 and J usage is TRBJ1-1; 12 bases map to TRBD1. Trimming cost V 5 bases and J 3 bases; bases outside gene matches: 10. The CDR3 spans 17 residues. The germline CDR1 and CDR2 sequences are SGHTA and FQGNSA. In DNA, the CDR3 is TGTGCCAGCAGCCCCCTGGGACAGGGGGCGAGGGACACTGAAGCTTTCTTT. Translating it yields CASSPLGQGARDTEAFF.

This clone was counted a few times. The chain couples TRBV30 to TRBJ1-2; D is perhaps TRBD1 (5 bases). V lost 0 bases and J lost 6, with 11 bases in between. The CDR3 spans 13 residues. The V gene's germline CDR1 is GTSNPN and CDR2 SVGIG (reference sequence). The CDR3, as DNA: TGTGCCTGGAGTGTACCAGGGTTCGATGGCTACACCTTC. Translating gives CAWSVPGFDGYTF.

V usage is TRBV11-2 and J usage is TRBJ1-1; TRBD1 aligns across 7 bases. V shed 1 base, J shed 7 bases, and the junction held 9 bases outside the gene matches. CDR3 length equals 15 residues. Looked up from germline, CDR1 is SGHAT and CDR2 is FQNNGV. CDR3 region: CASSLVVGTASEAFF. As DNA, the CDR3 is TGTGCCAGCAGCTTAGTGGTAGGGACAGCCAGTGAAGCTTTCTTT.

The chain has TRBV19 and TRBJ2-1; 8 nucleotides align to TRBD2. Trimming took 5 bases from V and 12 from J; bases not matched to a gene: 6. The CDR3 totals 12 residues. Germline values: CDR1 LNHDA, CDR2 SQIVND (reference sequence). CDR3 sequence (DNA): TGTGCCAGTAGTGCCAGGACTAGCCGGCAGTTCTTC. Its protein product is CASSARTSRQFF.

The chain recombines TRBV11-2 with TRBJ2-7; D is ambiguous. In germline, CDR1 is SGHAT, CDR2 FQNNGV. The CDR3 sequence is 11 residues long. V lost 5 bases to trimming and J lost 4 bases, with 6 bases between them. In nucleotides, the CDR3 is TGTGCCAGCAGCCGAACATACGAGCAGTACTTC. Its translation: CASSRTYEQYF.

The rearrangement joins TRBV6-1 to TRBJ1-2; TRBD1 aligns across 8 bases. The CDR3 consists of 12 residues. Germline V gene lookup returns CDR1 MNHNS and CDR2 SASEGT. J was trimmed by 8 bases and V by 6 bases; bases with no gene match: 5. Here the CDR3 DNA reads TGTGCCAGCAGGGACAGGGTGGGAGGCTACACCTTC. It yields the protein CASRDRVGGYTF.

The CDR3 DNA is TGTGCCAGCAGCCTACTAGCGGGGGGGCACAATGAGCAGTTCTTC. It is translated as CASSLLAGGHNEQFF. The chain links TRBV6-1 to TRBJ2-1; TRBD2 matches 13 bases. The V and J ends lost 6 bases and 5 bases, in that order; junction bases with no gene match: 4. This CDR3 is 15 amino acids long. Germline-derived CDR1 and CDR2 are MNHNS and SASEGT.

The CDR3 DNA reads as TGTGCCAGCAGCTTCTCAGCGGGGGGAGAAGATACGCAGTATTTT. It encodes CASSFSAGGEDTQYF. V and J are TRBV7-9 and TRBJ2-3; 9 bases map to TRBD2. With 3 bases clipped from V and 5 bases from J, the junction kept 6 bases outside the gene matches. Germline V gene data show CDR1 as SEHNR and CDR2 as FQNEAQ (reference sequence). The CDR3 length is 15 residues.

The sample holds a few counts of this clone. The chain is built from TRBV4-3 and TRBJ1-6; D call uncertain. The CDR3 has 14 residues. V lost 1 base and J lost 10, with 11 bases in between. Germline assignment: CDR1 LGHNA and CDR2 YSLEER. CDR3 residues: CASSQGYGGSPLHF. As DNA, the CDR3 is TGCGCCAGCAGCCAAGGGTACGGAGGGTCACCCCTCCACTTT.

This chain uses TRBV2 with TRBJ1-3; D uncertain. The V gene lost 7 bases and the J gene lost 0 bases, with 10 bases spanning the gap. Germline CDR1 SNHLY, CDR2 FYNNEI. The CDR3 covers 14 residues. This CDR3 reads CASTGEVSGNTIYF. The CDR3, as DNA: TGTGCCAGCACTGGGGAGGTCTCTGGAAACACCATATATTTT.

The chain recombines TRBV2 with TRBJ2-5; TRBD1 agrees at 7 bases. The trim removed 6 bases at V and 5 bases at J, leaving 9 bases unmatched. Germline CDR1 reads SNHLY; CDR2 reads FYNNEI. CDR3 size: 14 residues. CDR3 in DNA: TGTGCCAGCAGACGCGACAGGGTGGAGGAGACCCAGTACTTC. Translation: CASRRDRVEETQYF. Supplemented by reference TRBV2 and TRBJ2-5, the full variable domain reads EPEVTQTPSHQVTQMGQEVILRCVPISNHLYFYWYRQILGQKVEFLVSFYNNEISEKSEIFDDQFSVERPDGSNFTLKIRSTKLEDSAMYFCASRRDRVEETQYFGPGTRLLVL.

CDR3 in amino acids: CASRGAGFRDNQPQHF. The DNA of the CDR3 is TGTGCCAGCCGTGGGGCTGGCTTCAGGGACAATCAGCCCCAGCATTTT. The rearrangement uses TRBV2 and TRBJ1-5; D possibly corresponds to TRBD1 (5 bases). Trimming took 8 bases from V and 3 from J, leaving 20 bases between them. The CDR3 spans 16 residues. Germline values: CDR1 SNHLY, CDR2 FYNNEI.

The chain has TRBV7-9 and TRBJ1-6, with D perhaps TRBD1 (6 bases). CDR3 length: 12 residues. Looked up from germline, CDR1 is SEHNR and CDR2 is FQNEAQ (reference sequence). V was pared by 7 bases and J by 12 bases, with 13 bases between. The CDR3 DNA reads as TGTGCCAGCACATTCGGGGGCCGACCCCTCCACTTT. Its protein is CASTFGGRPLHF.

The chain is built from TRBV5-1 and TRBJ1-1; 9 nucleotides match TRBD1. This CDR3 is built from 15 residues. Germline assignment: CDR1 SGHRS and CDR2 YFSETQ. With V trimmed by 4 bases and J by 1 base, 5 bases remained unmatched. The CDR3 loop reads CASSGGTGRNTEAFF. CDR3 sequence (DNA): TGCGCCAGCAGCGGGGGGACAGGGAGGAACACTGAAGCTTTCTTT.

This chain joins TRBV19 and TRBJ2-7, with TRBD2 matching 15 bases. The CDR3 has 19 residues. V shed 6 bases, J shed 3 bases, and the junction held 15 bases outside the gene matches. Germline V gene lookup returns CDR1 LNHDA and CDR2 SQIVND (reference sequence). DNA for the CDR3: TGTGCCAGTAGCGAAATGAGTCCCGGGACTAGCGGGGGGCGCTACGAGCAGTACTTC. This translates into CASSEMSPGTSGGRYEQYF.

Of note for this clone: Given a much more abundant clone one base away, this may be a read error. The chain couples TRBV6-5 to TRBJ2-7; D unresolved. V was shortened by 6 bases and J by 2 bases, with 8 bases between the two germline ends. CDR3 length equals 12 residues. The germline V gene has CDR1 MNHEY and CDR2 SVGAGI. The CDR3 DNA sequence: TGTGCCAGCAGCCCAGGAGCCTACGAGCAGTACTTC. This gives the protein CASSPGAYEQYF.

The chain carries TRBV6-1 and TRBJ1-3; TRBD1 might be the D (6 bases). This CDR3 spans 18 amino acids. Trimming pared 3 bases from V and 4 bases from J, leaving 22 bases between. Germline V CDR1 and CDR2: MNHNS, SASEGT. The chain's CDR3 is CASSEPGGGTTWGNTIYF. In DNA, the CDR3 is TGTGCCAGCAGTGAGCCGGGAGGGGGGACCACCTGGGGAAACACCATATATTTT.

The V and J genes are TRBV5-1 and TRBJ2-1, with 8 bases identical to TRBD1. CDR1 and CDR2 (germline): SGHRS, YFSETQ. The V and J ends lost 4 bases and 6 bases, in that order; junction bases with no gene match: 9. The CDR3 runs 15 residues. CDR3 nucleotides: TGCGCCAGCAGCGAAACGGGACAGGCTGGCAATGAGCAGTTCTTC. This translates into CASSETGQAGNEQFF.

The CDR3 spells CASSQDRGKGNTIYF. Written as DNA, the CDR3 is TGTGCCAGCAGCCAGGACAGGGGAAAAGGAAACACCATATATTTT. This chain connects TRBV5-6 to TRBJ1-3; TRBD1 matches at 9 bases. The CDR3 extends over 15 amino acids. V was clipped by 4 bases and J by 4 bases; unmatched bases: 6. The germline V gene encodes CDR1 SGHDT and CDR2 YYEEEE.

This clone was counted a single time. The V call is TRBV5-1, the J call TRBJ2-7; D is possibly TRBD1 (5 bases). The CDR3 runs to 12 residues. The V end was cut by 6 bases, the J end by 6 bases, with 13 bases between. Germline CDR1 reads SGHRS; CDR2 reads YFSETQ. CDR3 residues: CASTAVGAEQYF. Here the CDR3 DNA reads TGCGCCAGCACCGCGGTTGGGGCCGAGCAGTACTTC.

The CDR3 sequence is CASSYWGNTEAFF. The CDR3, as DNA: TGTGCCAGCAGTTATTGGGGGAACACTGAAGCTTTCTTT. This chain links TRBV27 with TRBJ1-1; no clear D gene. The CDR3 loop spans 13 amino acids. Germline lookup yields CDR1 MNHEY and CDR2 SMNVEV (reference sequence). Trimming pared 4 bases from V and 1 base from J, leaving 7 bases between.

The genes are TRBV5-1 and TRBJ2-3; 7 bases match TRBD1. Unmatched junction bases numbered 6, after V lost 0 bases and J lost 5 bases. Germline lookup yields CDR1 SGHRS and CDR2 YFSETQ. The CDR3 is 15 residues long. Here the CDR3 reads CASSLGQGRIDTQYF. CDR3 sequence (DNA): TGCGCCAGCAGCTTGGGACAGGGAAGAATAGATACGCAGTATTTT.

CDR3 DNA: TGTGCCAGCAGCTCGGACATTCACAATGAGCAGTTCTTC. This sequence encodes CASSSDIHNEQFF. The V and J genes are TRBV5-8 and TRBJ2-1; maybe TRBD1 (5 bases). Per the germline V gene, CDR1 is SGHTS and CDR2 is YDEGEE. CDR3 length: 13 amino acids. V was cut by 3 bases and J by 5 bases, with 9 bases left in between. The complete variable domain, with remaining parts taken from reference TRBV5-8 and TRBJ2-1, reads EAGVTQSPTHLIKTRGQQATLRCSPISGHTSVYWYQQALGLGLQFLLWYDEGEERNRGNFPPRFSGRQFPNYSSELNVNALELEDSALYLCASSSDIHNEQFFGPGTRLTVL.

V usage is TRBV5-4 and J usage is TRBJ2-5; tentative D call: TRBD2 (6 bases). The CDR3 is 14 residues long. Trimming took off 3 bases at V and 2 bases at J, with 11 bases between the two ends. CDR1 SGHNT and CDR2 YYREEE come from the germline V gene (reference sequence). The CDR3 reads CASSSIAVQETQYF. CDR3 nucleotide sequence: TGTGCCAGCAGCTCCATAGCGGTACAAGAGACCCAGTACTTC.